The present TCR beta chain was sequenced within a study of blood T cell repertoires in COVID-19. J gave up 1 base and V 4 bases, and 11 bases lay outside the gene matches. The CDR3 contains 17 residues. Germline V gene sequence: CDR1 SGHRS, CDR2 YFSETQ. Measured with immunoSEQ multiplex PCR; TCRdb has only the in-frame clones, and not every one. The repertoire holds 110,000 or so clones, roughly nine tenths seen once, with approximately 7.2% in the top ten. Sequenced input: peripheral blood. The rearrangement links TRBV5-1 to TRBJ2-1; TRBD2 matches 7 bases. The clonotype comes from a man aged 70 or older who had recovered from COVID-19. The CDR3 coding sequence is TGCGCCAGCAGCGTCGCTACTAGCGCAACATCCTACAATGAGCAGTTCTTC. It yields the protein CASSVATSATSYNEQFF.